This TCR beta chain comes out of a study of CD4 T cells in relation to SARS-CoV-2 and coronaviruses. Germline V gene data show CDR1 as SGHAT and CDR2 as FQNNGV. The V and J ends lost 0 bases and 4 bases respectively, with 9 bases between them. CDR3 size: 15 residues. Concerning this clone: Its target is unknown.

Before the COVID-19 pandemic, during about 2010-2019, CD4+ T cells were taken from unexposed donors. CD4 enrichment then naive enrichment separated naive from memory CD4+ cells. Whole-study findings and limits: Culture-expanded clones reflect memory recall rather than primary priming during culture.

Clones were read by immunoSEQ multiplex PCR, and TCRdb kept only the in-frame ones, dropping some. The repertoire holds about 60,000 clones, with about 94% as singletons. Sequencing was performed on naive CD4+ T cells from PBMCs. Specified subset: naive CD4+ T cells isolated by negative enrichment. The source is a human donor in good health. The gene calls are TRBV11-2 and TRBJ2-2; no firm D call. The CDR3 DNA follows: TGTGCCAGCAGCTTAGAAAACCTCATCACCGGGGAGCTGTTTTTT. This sequence encodes CASSLENLITGELFF.